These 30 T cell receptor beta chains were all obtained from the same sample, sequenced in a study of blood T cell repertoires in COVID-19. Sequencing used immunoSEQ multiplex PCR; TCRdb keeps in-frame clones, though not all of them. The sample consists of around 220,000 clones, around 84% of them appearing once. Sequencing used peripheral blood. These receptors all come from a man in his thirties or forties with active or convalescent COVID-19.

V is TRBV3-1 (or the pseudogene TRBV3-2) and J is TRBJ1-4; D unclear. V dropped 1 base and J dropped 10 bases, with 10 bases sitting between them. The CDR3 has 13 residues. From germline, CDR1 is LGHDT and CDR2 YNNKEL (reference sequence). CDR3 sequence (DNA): TGTGCCAGCAGCCAAGGGGAGGTTGGAAAACTGTTTTTT. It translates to CASSQGEVGKLFF.

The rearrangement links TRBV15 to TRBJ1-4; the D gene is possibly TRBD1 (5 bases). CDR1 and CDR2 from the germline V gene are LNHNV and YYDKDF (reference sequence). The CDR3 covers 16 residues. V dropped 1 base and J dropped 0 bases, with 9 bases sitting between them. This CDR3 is CATSRVGAATNEKLFF. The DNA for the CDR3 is TGTGCCACCAGCAGAGTAGGGGCAGCAACTAATGAAAAACTGTTTTTT.

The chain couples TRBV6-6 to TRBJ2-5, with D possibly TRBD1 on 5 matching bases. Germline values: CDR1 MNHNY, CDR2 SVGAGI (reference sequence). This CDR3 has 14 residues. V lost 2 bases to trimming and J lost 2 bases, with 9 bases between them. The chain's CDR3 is CASSYDSVQETQYF. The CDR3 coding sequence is TGTGCCAGCAGTTACGACAGCGTTCAAGAGACCCAGTACTTC.

DNA for the CDR3: TGTGCCACCAGCAGAGATGGGGGACAAACGCAGTATTTT. Its protein is CATSRDGGQTQYF. The chain uses TRBV15 and TRBJ2-3; tentative D call: TRBD1 (6 bases). The CDR3 extends over 13 amino acids. The V and J ends lost 0 bases and 9 bases respectively, with 10 bases between them. The germline CDR1 and CDR2 sequences are LNHNV and YYDKDF (reference sequence).

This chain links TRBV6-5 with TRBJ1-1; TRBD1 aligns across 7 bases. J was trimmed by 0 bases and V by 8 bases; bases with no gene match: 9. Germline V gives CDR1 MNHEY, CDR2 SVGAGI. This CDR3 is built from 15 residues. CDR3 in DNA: TGTGCCAGCCTTCCTACAGGGGTCATGAACACTGAAGCTTTCTTT. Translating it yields CASLPTGVMNTEAFF.

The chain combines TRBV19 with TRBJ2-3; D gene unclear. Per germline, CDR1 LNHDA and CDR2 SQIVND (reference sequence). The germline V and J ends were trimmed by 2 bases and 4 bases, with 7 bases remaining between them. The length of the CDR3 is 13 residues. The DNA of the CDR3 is TGTGCCAGTAGTATAATTCATCCAGATACGCAGTATTTT. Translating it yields CASSIIHPDTQYF.

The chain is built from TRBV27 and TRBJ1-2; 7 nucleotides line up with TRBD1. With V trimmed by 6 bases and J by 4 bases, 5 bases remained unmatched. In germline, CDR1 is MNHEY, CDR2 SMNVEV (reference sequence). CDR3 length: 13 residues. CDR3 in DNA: TGTGCCAGCAGGAAACAGGGGAGCTATGGCTACACCTTC. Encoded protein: CASRKQGSYGYTF.

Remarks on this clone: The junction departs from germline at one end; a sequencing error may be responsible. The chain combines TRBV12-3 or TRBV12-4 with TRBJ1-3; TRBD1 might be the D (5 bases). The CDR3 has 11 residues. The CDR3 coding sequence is TGTGCCAGCAGGAAGGGACTTTCCCGACACTTT. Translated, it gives CASRKGLSRHF.

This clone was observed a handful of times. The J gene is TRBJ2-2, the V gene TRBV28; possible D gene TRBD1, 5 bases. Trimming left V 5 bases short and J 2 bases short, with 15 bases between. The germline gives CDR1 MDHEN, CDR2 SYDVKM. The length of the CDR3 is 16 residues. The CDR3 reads CASSPTVVANTGELFF. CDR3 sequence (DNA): TGTGCCAGCAGTCCGACAGTGGTGGCCAACACCGGGGAGCTGTTTTTT.

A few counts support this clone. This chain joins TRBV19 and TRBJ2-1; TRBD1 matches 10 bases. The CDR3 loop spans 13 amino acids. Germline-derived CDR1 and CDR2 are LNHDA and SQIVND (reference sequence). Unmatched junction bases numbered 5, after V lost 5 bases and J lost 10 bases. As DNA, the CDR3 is TGTGCCAGTAGTTCCCAGACAGGGGGCGAGCAGTTCTTC. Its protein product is CASSSQTGGEQFF.

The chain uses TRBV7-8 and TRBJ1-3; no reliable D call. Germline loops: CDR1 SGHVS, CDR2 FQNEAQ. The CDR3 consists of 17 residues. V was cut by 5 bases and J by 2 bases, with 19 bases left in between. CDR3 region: CASSTQAPLRTGNTIYF. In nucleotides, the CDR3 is TGTGCCAGCAGCACCCAGGCCCCGTTGAGAACTGGAAACACCATATATTTT.

CDR3 loop: CASSIQDQPQHF. The CDR3 region has the DNA TGTGCCAGCAGCATCCAGGATCAGCCCCAGCATTTT. The genes are TRBV5-6 and TRBJ1-5; D ambiguous. This CDR3 contains 12 residues. The germline gives CDR1 SGHDT, CDR2 YYEEEE. Between the trimmed V and J ends, which lost 4 bases and 5 bases, there was a span of 7 bases.

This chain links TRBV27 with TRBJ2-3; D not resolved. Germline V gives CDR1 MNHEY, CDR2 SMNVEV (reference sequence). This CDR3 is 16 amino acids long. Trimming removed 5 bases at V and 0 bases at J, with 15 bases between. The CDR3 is CASSINLGASTDTQYF. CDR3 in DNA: TGTGCCAGCAGTATCAACTTAGGAGCTAGCACAGATACGCAGTATTTT.

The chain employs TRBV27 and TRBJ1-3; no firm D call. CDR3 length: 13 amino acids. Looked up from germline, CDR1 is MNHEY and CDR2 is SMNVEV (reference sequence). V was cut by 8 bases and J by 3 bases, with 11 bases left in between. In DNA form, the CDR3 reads TGTGCCAGCGGATTTCCAGGTGGAAACACCATATATTTT. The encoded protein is CASGFPGGNTIYF.

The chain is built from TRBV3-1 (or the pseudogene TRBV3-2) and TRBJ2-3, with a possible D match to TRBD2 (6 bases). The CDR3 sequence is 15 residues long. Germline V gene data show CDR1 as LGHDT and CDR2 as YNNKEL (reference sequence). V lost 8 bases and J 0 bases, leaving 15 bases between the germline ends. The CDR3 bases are TGTGCCAGCCTTAGGGGAGGACAAAGCACAGATACGCAGTATTTT. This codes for CASLRGGQSTDTQYF.

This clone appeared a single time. CDR3 bases: TGTGCCAGCAGGCCTCAGGGAAACACCGGGGAGCTGTTTTTT. Its protein product is CASRPQGNTGELFF. V gene TRBV28 combines with J gene TRBJ2-2; D may be TRBD1 (5 bases). In germline, CDR1 is MDHEN, CDR2 SYDVKM. This CDR3 is built from 14 residues. The germline V and J ends were trimmed by 6 bases and 2 bases, with 10 bases remaining between them.

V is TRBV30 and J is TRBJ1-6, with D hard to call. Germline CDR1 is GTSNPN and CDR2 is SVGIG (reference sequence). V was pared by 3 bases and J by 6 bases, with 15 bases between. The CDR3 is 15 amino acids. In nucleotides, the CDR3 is TGTGCCTGGAGGCTGGAAGGGAGGCCTAATTCACCCCTCCACTTT. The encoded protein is CAWRLEGRPNSPLHF.

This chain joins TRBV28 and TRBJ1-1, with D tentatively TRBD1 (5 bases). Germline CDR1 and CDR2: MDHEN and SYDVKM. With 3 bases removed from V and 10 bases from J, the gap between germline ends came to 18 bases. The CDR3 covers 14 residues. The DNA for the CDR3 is TGTGCCAGCAGTTTGTCTGTGGGGGGTAGGGGAGCTTTCTTT. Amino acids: CASSLSVGGRGAFF.

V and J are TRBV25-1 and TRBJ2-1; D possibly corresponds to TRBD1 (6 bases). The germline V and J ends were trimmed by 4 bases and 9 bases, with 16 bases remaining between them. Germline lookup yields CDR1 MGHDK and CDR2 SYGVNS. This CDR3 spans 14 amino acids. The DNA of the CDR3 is TGTGCCAGCAGTGTTAACAGGGCCTGGGGTGAGCAGTTCTTC. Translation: CASSVNRAWGEQFF. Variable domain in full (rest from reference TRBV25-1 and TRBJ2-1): EADIYQTPRYLVIGTGKKITLECSQTMGHDKMYWYQQDPGMELHLIHYSYGVNSTEKGDLSSESTVSRIRTEHFPLTLESARPSHTSQYLCASSVNRAWGEQFFGPGTRLTVL.

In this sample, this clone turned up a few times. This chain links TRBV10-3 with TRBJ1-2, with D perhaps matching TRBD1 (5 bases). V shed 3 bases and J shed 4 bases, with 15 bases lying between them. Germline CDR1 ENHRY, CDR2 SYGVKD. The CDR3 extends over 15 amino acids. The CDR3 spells CAISESQGGAYGYTF. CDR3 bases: TGTGCCATCAGTGAAAGTCAGGGCGGTGCCTATGGCTACACCTTC.

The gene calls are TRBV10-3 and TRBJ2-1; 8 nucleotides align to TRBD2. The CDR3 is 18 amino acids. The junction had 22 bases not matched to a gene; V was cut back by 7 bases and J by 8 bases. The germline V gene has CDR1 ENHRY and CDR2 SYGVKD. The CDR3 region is CAITPTPSGREGPDEQFF. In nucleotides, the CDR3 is TGTGCCATCACCCCAACCCCCAGTGGACGGGAGGGCCCCGATGAGCAGTTCTTC.

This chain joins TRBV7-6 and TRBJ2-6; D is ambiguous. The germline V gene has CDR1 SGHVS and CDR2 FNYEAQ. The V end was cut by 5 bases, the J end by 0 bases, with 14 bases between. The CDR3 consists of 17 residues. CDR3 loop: CASSRVQASSGANVLTF. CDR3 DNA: TGTGCCAGCAGCCGAGTGCAGGCCAGCTCTGGGGCCAACGTCCTGACTTTC.

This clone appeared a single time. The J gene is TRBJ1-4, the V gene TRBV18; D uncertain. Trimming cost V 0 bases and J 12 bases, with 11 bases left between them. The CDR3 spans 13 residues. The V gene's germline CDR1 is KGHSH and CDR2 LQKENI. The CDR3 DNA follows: TGTGCCAGCTCACCACCCGGGTACCCGGAACTGTTTTTT. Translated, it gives CASSPPGYPELFF.

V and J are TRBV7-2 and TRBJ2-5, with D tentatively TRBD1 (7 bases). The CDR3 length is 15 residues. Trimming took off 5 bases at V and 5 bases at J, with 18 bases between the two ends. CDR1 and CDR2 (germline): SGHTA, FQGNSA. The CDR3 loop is CASSPRDRPGETQYF. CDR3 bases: TGTGCCAGCAGCCCGCGGGACAGACCTGGGGAGACCCAGTACTTC.

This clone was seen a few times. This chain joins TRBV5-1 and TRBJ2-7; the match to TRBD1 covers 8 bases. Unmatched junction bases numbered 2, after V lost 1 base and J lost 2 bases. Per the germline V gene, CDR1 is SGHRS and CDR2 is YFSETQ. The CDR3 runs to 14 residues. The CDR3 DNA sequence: TGCGCCAGCAGCTTGACAGGGGGACCCTACGAGCAGTACTTC. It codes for CASSLTGGPYEQYF.

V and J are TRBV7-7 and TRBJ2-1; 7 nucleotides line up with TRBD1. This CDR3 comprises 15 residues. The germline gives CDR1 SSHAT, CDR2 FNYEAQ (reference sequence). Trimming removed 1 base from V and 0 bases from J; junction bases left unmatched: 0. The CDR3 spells CASSLGDSSYNEQFF. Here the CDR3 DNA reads TGTGCCAGCAGCTTAGGGGACAGCTCCTACAATGAGCAGTTCTTC.

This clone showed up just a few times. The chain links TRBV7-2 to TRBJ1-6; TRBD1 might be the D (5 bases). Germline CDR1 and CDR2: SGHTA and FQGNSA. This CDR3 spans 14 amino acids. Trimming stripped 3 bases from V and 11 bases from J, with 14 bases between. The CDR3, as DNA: TGTGCCAGCAGCTTTAGACAGTTATCGGCACCCCTCCACTTT. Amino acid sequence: CASSFRQLSAPLHF.

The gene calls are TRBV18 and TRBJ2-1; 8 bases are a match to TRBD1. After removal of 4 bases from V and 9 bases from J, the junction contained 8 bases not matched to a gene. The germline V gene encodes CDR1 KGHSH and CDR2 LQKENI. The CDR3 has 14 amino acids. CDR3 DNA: TGTGCCAGCTCACGGGACAGGACCTCCTTTGAGCAGTTCTTC. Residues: CASSRDRTSFEQFF.

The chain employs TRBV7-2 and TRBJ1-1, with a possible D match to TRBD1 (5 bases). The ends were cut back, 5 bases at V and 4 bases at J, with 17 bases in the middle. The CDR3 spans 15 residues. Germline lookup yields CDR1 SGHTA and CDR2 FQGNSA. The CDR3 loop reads CASSPFGRGGTEAFF. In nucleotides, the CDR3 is TGTGCCAGCAGCCCATTCGGGAGGGGAGGCACTGAAGCTTTCTTT.

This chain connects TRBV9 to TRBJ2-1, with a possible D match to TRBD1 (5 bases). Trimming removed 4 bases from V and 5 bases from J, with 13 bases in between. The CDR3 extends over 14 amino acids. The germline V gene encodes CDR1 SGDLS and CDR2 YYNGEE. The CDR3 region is CASSSGQTNNEQFF. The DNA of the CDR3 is TGTGCCAGCAGCTCAGGACAAACAAACAATGAGCAGTTCTTC.